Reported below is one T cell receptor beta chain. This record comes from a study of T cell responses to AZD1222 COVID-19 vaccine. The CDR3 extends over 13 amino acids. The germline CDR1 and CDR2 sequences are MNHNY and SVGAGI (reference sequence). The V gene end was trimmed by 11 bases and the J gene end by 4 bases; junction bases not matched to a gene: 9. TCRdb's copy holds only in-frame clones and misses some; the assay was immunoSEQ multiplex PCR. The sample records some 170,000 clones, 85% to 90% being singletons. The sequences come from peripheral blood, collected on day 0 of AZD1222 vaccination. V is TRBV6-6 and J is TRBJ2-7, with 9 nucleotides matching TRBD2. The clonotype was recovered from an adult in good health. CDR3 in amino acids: CAAEGLAGYEQYF. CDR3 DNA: TGTGCCGCCGAAGGCCTAGCGGGGTACGAGCAGTACTTC.